The clone carrying this T cell receptor (beta chain) was counted many times. Its antigen is as yet unknown. With 5 bases clipped from V and 2 bases from J, the junction kept 5 bases outside the gene matches. CDR1 and CDR2 from the germline V gene are DFQATT and SNEGSKA (reference sequence). The CDR3 is 13 residues long. This record belongs to a study of T cells in Graves' hyperthyroidism and ophthalmopathy. Study at large: Pretreatment peripheral blood was obtained at initial diagnosis. Study findings and constraints: From stable hyperthyroidism, ophthalmopathy was separated by a 13 V-J model.

A patient was excluded if there was uncontrolled infection, other autoimmune disease, pregnancy or lactation. Clinical symptoms, serum thyroxine and TRAb, thyroid ultrasound and orbital computed tomography together formed the diagnostic basis. RNA transcripts yielded amplified TCR beta CDR3 regions. HTBI primers drove first-round RT-PCR of the TCR CDR3. In TCRdb, the multiplex PCR reads were re-called with MiXCR into one record per CDR3 protein. In the table there are about 640,000 distinct CDR3 sequences, 20% to 25% of which are singletons. This TCR derives from a young man with Graves' ophthalmopathy. Sequenced material: blood. The chain couples TRBV20-1 to TRBJ1-2; TRBD1 agrees at 7 bases. The chain's CDR3 is CSALTGQNYGYTF. The CDR3 DNA reads as TGCAGTGCTTTGACGGGACAGAACTATGGCTACACCTTC.